This TCR beta chain was identified during a study of blood T cell repertoires in COVID-19. Study in general: COVID-19 samples from acute and convalescent phases originated in the United States, Italy and Spain. The cDNA or gDNA used as material had been derived from T cells, B-cell-depleted T cells, or PBMCs.

Original processing methods: Cell counts per sample came from amplifying reference gene primers. Clones were read by immunoSEQ multiplex PCR, and TCRdb kept only the in-frame ones, dropping some. That table supplies the V and J calls and clone size; D and trimming were determined from the DNA. The repertoire holds fewer than 200,000 clones, with about 79% as singletons. Germline V CDR1 and CDR2: MNHEY, SMNVEV (reference sequence). Trimming pared 6 bases from V and 3 bases from J, leaving 15 bases between. This CDR3 region has 15 residues. This TCR derives from a woman aged 70-85 years with acute or convalescent COVID-19. The chain has TRBV27 and TRBJ1-5; D is unresolved. Sequencing used peripheral blood. Here the CDR3 reads CASSPRVGVNQPQHF. CDR3 bases: TGTGCCAGCAGCCCCAGAGTTGGAGTCAATCAGCCCCAGCATTTT.